The clone carrying this T cell receptor (beta chain) has just a few counts. The antigen is undetermined. Diagnoses used clinical symptoms, serum thyroxine and TRAb, thyroid ultrasound and orbital computed tomography. The data originate from a study of T cells in Graves' hyperthyroidism and ophthalmopathy. Study overall: Peripheral blood draws took place at initial diagnosis, ahead of any treatment. Study-wide findings and caveats: Ophthalmopathy was predicted by the model a median of about 6.7 months ahead of onset.

RNA transcripts provided the source from which TCR beta CDR3 regions were amplified. First-round RT-PCR targeting the TCR CDR3 was performed with the HTBI primer set. TCRdb processed the multiplex PCR reads anew with MiXCR; each CDR3 protein has one entry. Of more than 650,000 distinct CDR3 sequences detected, around 15% appear once; the ten largest clones hold 10%. Germline V gene data show CDR1 as GTSNPN and CDR2 as SVGIG (reference sequence). Trimming left V 2 bases short and J 0 bases short, with 11 bases between. The CDR3 spans 15 residues. The V call is TRBV30, the J call TRBJ1-3; D might be TRBD1 (5 bases). The receptor was isolated from a woman younger than 30 with Graves' hyperthyroidism. Sequenced sample: blood. The CDR3 sequence: CAWSLSGASGNTIYF. The DNA of the CDR3 is TGTGCCTGGAGTCTAAGCGGGGCCTCTGGAAACACCATATATTTT.